The rows below give T cell receptor beta chains drawn from one sample of a study of T cell changes during pregnancy in multiple sclerosis. Data came from immunoSEQ multiplex PCR; TCRdb stores just in-frame clones and leaves some out. The table lists 35,000 to 50,000 clones, over 85% of them singletons. The sequenced sample was CD4+ T cells from peripheral blood mononuclear cells, obtained in the first trimester of pregnancy. These receptors were taken from a female donor with multiple sclerosis, enrolled in a pregnancy study. Both conserved end residues are part of each CDR3. Fields, in order: CDR3 DNA, CDR3 protein, J gene, clone size, V gene, D gene. The D gene is left open where the match is weak. A row's size may be missing; if present it is once, few, many or a size class.

CDR3 DNA: TGTGCCATCAGTGGGGGGGGCTCGGTCACTGAAGCTTTCTTT
CDR3 protein: CAISGGGSVTEAFF
J gene: TRBJ1-1
clone size: .
V gene: TRBV10-3
D gene: .

CDR3 DNA: TGTGCCACTGGGAGGGATGACTACGAGCAGTACTTC
CDR3 protein: CATGRDDYEQYF
J gene: TRBJ2-7
clone size: .
V gene: TRBV28
D gene: TRBD2

CDR3 DNA: TGTGCCAGCAGCTTGGACAGGGCAACGACTGAAGCTTTCTTT
CDR3 protein: CASSLDRATTEAFF
J gene: TRBJ1-1
clone size: .
V gene: TRBV11-2
D gene: TRBD1

CDR3 DNA: TGTGCCTGGGAACGGTCCCGCTCTGGAAACACCATATATTTT
CDR3 protein: CAWERSRSGNTIYF
J gene: TRBJ1-3
clone size: .
V gene: TRBV30
D gene: .

CDR3 DNA: TGTGCTAGTGGTTTGGTAACGGGAGGGCGCCAGTTCTTC
CDR3 protein: CASGLVTGGRQFF
J gene: TRBJ2-1
clone size: .
V gene: TRBV12-5
D gene: TRBD2

CDR3 DNA: TGTGCCAGCAGCTTAAATGCGAATGAGCAGTTCTTC
CDR3 protein: CASSLNANEQFF
J gene: TRBJ2-1
clone size: .
V gene: TRBV11-3
D gene: .

CDR3 DNA: TGTGCCAGTAGCCGGTTACCGGGACAGACATACGAGCAGTACTTC
CDR3 protein: CASSRLPGQTYEQYF
J gene: TRBJ2-7
clone size: .
V gene: TRBV19
D gene: TRBD1

CDR3 DNA: TGTGCCAGCAGACGTGACTACCCTAGGTTCTTC
CDR3 protein: CASRRDYPRFF
J gene: TRBJ2-1
clone size: once
V gene: TRBV2
D gene: .

CDR3 DNA: TGTGCCATCAGTGCCGGCCAGTCCAAGCGGGGCCCGGGAGATGAGCAGTTCTTC
CDR3 protein: CAISAGQSKRGPGDEQFF
J gene: TRBJ2-1
clone size: .
V gene: TRBV10-3
D gene: TRBD2

CDR3 DNA: TGTGCCAGCTCACCCCTCTGGGACAGCCATGAGCAGTTCTTC
CDR3 protein: CASSPLWDSHEQFF
J gene: TRBJ2-1
clone size: .
V gene: TRBV18
D gene: TRBD1

CDR3 DNA: TGTGCCAGCAGTACCCGACAGGGGGCGCGAGAGCAGTACTTC
CDR3 protein: CASSTRQGAREQYF
J gene: TRBJ2-7
clone size: .
V gene: TRBV28
D gene: TRBD1

CDR3 DNA: TGCGCCAGCAGCAGTACCGGGACAGGGACCCACGAGCAGTACTTC
CDR3 protein: CASSSTGTGTHEQYF
J gene: TRBJ2-7
clone size: once
V gene: TRBV5-1
D gene: TRBD1

CDR3 DNA: TGTGCCAGCAGTTCCCCTCATCAGCCCCAGCATTTT
CDR3 protein: CASSSPHQPQHF
J gene: TRBJ1-5
clone size: .
V gene: TRBV28
D gene: .

CDR3 DNA: TGTGCCAGCCTCCCCAGTGACAGGGGGAATGGCTACACCTTC
CDR3 protein: CASLPSDRGNGYTF
J gene: TRBJ1-2
clone size: once
V gene: TRBV6-6
D gene: TRBD1

CDR3 DNA: TGTGCCAGCAGTGGATTTGGCGGAGACAGACTCCAAGAGACCCAGTACTTC
CDR3 protein: CASSGFGGDRLQETQYF
J gene: TRBJ2-5
clone size: .
V gene: TRBV6-1
D gene: .

CDR3 DNA: TGCGCCAGCAGCCCCAGGACTAGCGGCTCCTACGAGCAGTACTTC
CDR3 protein: CASSPRTSGSYEQYF
J gene: TRBJ2-7
clone size: .
V gene: TRBV5-1
D gene: TRBD2

CDR3 DNA: TGCGCCAGCAGCGTCGAGGGTCGGTACGAGCAGTACTTC
CDR3 protein: CASSVEGRYEQYF
J gene: TRBJ2-7
clone size: .
V gene: TRBV5-1
D gene: .

CDR3 DNA: TGTGCCAGCAGCCCCGGGACTAGCGGGAGTGGGACCGGGGAGCTGTTTTTT
CDR3 protein: CASSPGTSGSGTGELFF
J gene: TRBJ2-2
clone size: .
V gene: TRBV11-1
D gene: TRBD2

CDR3 DNA: TGCGCCAGCAGCTCTTCGGCGGGAGGGCTAGCTGAGCAGTTCTTC
CDR3 protein: CASSSSAGGLAEQFF
J gene: TRBJ2-1
clone size: .
V gene: TRBV5-1
D gene: TRBD2

CDR3 DNA: TGTGCCAGCTCACCAATAGCGGGGTTATACGAGCAGTACTTC
CDR3 protein: CASSPIAGLYEQYF
J gene: TRBJ2-7
clone size: .
V gene: TRBV18
D gene: TRBD2

CDR3 DNA: TGTGCCAGCAGCTCATACGGCAGGGCTAAAGACGAGCAGTACTTC
CDR3 protein: CASSSYGRAKDEQYF
J gene: TRBJ2-7
clone size: .
V gene: TRBV5-6
D gene: .

CDR3 DNA: TGTGCCATCAGTCCAAATAGCTACGAGCAGTACTTC
CDR3 protein: CAISPNSYEQYF
J gene: TRBJ2-7
clone size: .
V gene: TRBV10-3
D gene: .

CDR3 DNA: TGTGCCAGCAGCCGGGACAGCCCTAGGATCCAGGATCAGCCCCAGCATTTT
CDR3 protein: CASSRDSPRIQDQPQHF
J gene: TRBJ1-5
clone size: .
V gene: TRBV21-1
D gene: .

CDR3 DNA: TGTGCCAGCAGCATCAACCCAGGGTTGTTGGAGACCCAGTACTTC
CDR3 protein: CASSINPGLLETQYF
J gene: TRBJ2-5
clone size: .
V gene: TRBV5-5
D gene: .

CDR3 DNA: TGTGCCAGCAGCTTCTGGGCAGGGTTGGGCAATGAGCAGTTCTTC
CDR3 protein: CASSFWAGLGNEQFF
J gene: TRBJ2-1
clone size: .
V gene: TRBV7-9
D gene: .

CDR3 DNA: TGTGCCAGCAGTTTAGGCCTCTTGGGACAGGGGATGACCGGAGCTTTCTTT
CDR3 protein: CASSLGLLGQGMTGAFF
J gene: TRBJ1-1
clone size: .
V gene: TRBV27
D gene: TRBD1

CDR3 DNA: TGTGCCAGCAGTCAAAGACAGGGATTGGGCACTGAAGCTTTCTTT
CDR3 protein: CASSQRQGLGTEAFF
J gene: TRBJ1-1
clone size: .
V gene: TRBV28
D gene: TRBD1

CDR3 DNA: TGTGCCAGCAGTCTGTCGAACACCGGGGAGCTGTTTTTT
CDR3 protein: CASSLSNTGELFF
J gene: TRBJ2-2
clone size: few
V gene: TRBV7-3
D gene: .

CDR3 DNA: TGTGCCAGCAGCGTAGGTGCACTAGCGGGATCTGGGCGGGAGACCCAGTACTTC
CDR3 protein: CASSVGALAGSGRETQYF
J gene: TRBJ2-5
clone size: .
V gene: TRBV9
D gene: TRBD2

CDR3 DNA: TGTGCCTGGAGTCGTGGCCCTGAAAAACTGTTTTTT
CDR3 protein: CAWSRGPEKLFF
J gene: TRBJ1-4
clone size: .
V gene: TRBV30
D gene: .

CDR3 DNA: TGTGCCAGCAGTGGGTCGGCAGGGAATAATGAAAAACTGTTTTTT
CDR3 protein: CASSGSAGNNEKLFF
J gene: TRBJ1-4
clone size: .
V gene: TRBV2
D gene: .

CDR3 DNA: TGTGCCAGCAGCCAGTCCAGAACCTACGAGCAGTACTTC
CDR3 protein: CASSQSRTYEQYF
J gene: TRBJ2-7
clone size: .
V gene: TRBV14
D gene: .

CDR3 DNA: TGTGCCAGCAGCTTAGTCGGGGGTCCGCGGGACGAGCAGTACTTC
CDR3 protein: CASSLVGGPRDEQYF
J gene: TRBJ2-7
clone size: .
V gene: TRBV7-3
D gene: .

CDR3 DNA: TGTGCCAGCAGGGCCGGACTAGCGGGAGGTTTCGAGACCCAGTACTTC
CDR3 protein: CASRAGLAGGFETQYF
J gene: TRBJ2-5
clone size: .
V gene: TRBV2
D gene: TRBD2

CDR3 DNA: TGTGCCAGCAGTTATCAGGGGGCGGGCTATTACGAGCAGTACTTC
CDR3 protein: CASSYQGAGYYEQYF
J gene: TRBJ2-7
clone size: .
V gene: TRBV28
D gene: TRBD1

CDR3 DNA: TGTGCCAGCAGACCGGACAACCTTCACACAGATACGCAGTATTTT
CDR3 protein: CASRPDNLHTDTQYF
J gene: TRBJ2-3
clone size: few
V gene: TRBV6-1
D gene: .

CDR3 DNA: TGCAGCGTTGACTCTAGCGGGAGAGATACGCAGTATTTT
CDR3 protein: CSVDSSGRDTQYF
J gene: TRBJ2-3
clone size: .
V gene: TRBV29-1
D gene: TRBD2

CDR3 DNA: TGTGCCAGCAGCACAGGACAGGGGGTAACAGATACGCAGTATTTT
CDR3 protein: CASSTGQGVTDTQYF
J gene: TRBJ2-3
clone size: .
V gene: TRBV7-9
D gene: TRBD1

CDR3 DNA: TGTGCCAGCAGTGTTCTCAGGGGCGGCACTGAAGCTTTCTTT
CDR3 protein: CASSVLRGGTEAFF
J gene: TRBJ1-1
clone size: few
V gene: TRBV27
D gene: .

CDR3 DNA: TGTGCCAGCAGCCAAGACCCCGGGACTGCTTCCTACGAGCAGTACTTC
CDR3 protein: CASSQDPGTASYEQYF
J gene: TRBJ2-7
clone size: .
V gene: TRBV4-2
D gene: .